A selection of T cell receptor beta chains follows, all from one sample in a study of shared clonotypes between healthy human individuals. Some clones are missing from TCRdb's copy, which holds only in-frame ones; the method was immunoSEQ multiplex PCR. Here the sample spans about 980,000 clones, approximately 80% being singletons. The specimen was memory CD4+ T cells sorted from blood. These receptors were collected from a man between 18 and 35 years old in good health. Both conserved end residues are part of each CDR3. The D gene is left open where the match is weak. Size tells how often a clone was seen (once, few, many) or the class of an expanded clone, and some rows leave it out.

cdr3_aa d_call v_call clone_size
CASSGRGEQFF . TRBV6-5 .
CASTPGHEFSYEQYF . TRBV6-1 once
CAWRLLAGRTAGELFF TRBD2 TRBV30 .
CASSDHGLAGYNEQFF TRBD2 TRBV19 .
CASSYNAMGEKLFF . TRBV6-5 many
CASRDPESQPQHF . TRBV10-2 .
CATSRDSRHRYEQYF . TRBV15 .
CASSLAITGSYEQYF . TRBV7-2 .
CASSPGTENTEAFF TRBD1 TRBV11-2 few
CASSQATLGGGRGPNTGELFF . TRBV4-1 .
CASSLAPAGYNEQFF TRBD2 TRBV7-2 few
CASSPGLAESYEQYF TRBD2 TRBV18 .
CASSPGRETGLLYGYTF . TRBV11-1 few
CASSLYRSGGVNEQFF TRBD2 TRBV27 few
CASSTLAGGSNEQFF TRBD2 TRBV6-5 once
CASSFSQYGVEQYF . TRBV13 .
CASSSGQQLRSTEAFF . TRBV27 .
CAWSRGGAKPGELFF TRBD2 TRBV30 .
CASSATRDTEAFF . TRBV2 .
CASSPRILAGEGEQFF TRBD2 TRBV18 .
CASSLSQLEGETQYF . TRBV11-2 .
CASSLVAGAYEQYF . TRBV5-1 .
CATRALDTQYF . TRBV10-3 .
CASSPGGNEQFF . TRBV27 .
CASTEGFMNTEAFF . TRBV6-1 few
CASRSRGTDTQYF . TRBV27 .
CAFTRGFGTDTQYF . TRBV30 .
CATALSGGRIESEQFF TRBD2 TRBV10-3 .
CASSFYRGVGSPLHF . TRBV11-2 .
CASSFGQAAETQYF TRBD1 TRBV5-1 .
CASTSKPTGNQYQETQYF . TRBV10-1 .
CASSFSSLSDTQYF . TRBV5-1 .
CASSQVGAGGTYNEQFF TRBD2 TRBV14 many
CASSTTRGETQYF . TRBV11-3 .
CASSSGGGRTYNEQFF TRBD2 TRBV7-6 many
CASSPPGGQETQYF TRBD2 TRBV5-1 few
CASSGGASGANEQFF TRBD2 TRBV4-1 .
CAWSVPGAYGNTIYF . TRBV30 .
CASSLAGTIDGNEQFF . TRBV7-2 .
CASSRATLSSSYNEQFF . TRBV19 .
CASSPDSYGNTIYF . TRBV7-9 .
CASSLEGYYNEQFF . TRBV7-6 .
CASSLEGGPGNTIYF . TRBV7-9 once
CASSEFDPFGNQPQHF . TRBV2 .
CASSLKYQGKTLETQYF . TRBV5-1 .
CASSEKTGVFAQHF TRBD1 TRBV2 .
CASSPDGSGEQYF . TRBV18 few
CASSLKREGPYEQYF TRBD2 TRBV7-2 once
CASSDPRGKEGYTF . TRBV6-1 once
CASSLGGQGAEAFF TRBD1 TRBV5-1 once
CAISDTSANEQFF TRBD2 TRBV10-3 .
CASSDRRLAGGEQFF TRBD2 TRBV6-4 .
CASSRDSGGPRRNEQFF TRBD2 TRBV4-3 .
CAWRQGKLSSYNSPLHF . TRBV30 .
CSAEGPGRPEAFF . TRBV29-1 .
CASSSEASVAQYF . TRBV18 .
CASSVSLPGDTQYF . TRBV9 once
CASSLFVGIGELFF . TRBV7-9 .
CASRLGAGGGDTQYF TRBD1 TRBV5-1 .
CATLGQGTDTQYF TRBD1 TRBV15 few